These 10 T cell receptor beta chains originate from one sample sequenced in a study of blood T cell repertoires in COVID-19. The protocol was immunoSEQ multiplex PCR, while the TCRdb copy is restricted to in-frame clones and leaves out a portion. The sample consists of about 140,000 clones, 65% to 90% of them appearing once. Sequenced material: peripheral blood. The receptors come from a woman aged 55 to 70 with active or convalescent COVID-19.

The genes are TRBV4-3 and TRBJ2-2; 8 bases map to TRBD1. V lost 2 bases to trimming and J lost 7 bases; unmatched junction nucleotides: 9. Germline CDR1 reads LGHNA; CDR2 reads YSLEER. This CDR3 has 16 amino acids. The CDR3 DNA is TGCGCCAGCAGCCAAACTTGGACAGGGCAAAACGGGGAGCTGTTTTTT. Its protein product is CASSQTWTGQNGELFF.

The chain employs TRBV7-2 and TRBJ1-3; D is unresolved. The CDR3 has 14 residues. V lost 4 bases, J lost 0 bases, and 7 bases lay in between. Germline assignment: CDR1 SGHTA and CDR2 FQGNSA. The CDR3 coding sequence is TGTGCCAGCAGCTCGATACTCTCTGGAAACACCATATATTTT. Its protein product is CASSSILSGNTIYF.

This rearrangement joins TRBV3-1 (or the pseudogene TRBV3-2) to TRBJ2-3; a weak D match, TRBD2 (6 bases). The CDR3 extends over 12 amino acids. The germline CDR1 and CDR2 sequences are LGHDT and YNNKEL (reference sequence). With 10 bases removed from V and 3 bases from J, the gap between germline ends came to 11 bases. Written as DNA, the CDR3 is TGTGCCACCGGGCGGGGTACAGATACGCAGTATTTT. Encoded protein: CATGRGTDTQYF.

The chain joins TRBV6-2 or TRBV6-3 to TRBJ2-5; D perhaps matches TRBD1 (5 bases). Trimming shortened V by 5 bases and J by 2 bases, and 12 bases separated the two germline ends. Germline-derived CDR1 and CDR2 are MNHEY and SVGEGT. The CDR3 extends over 14 amino acids. The CDR3 loop is CASSGNQGQETQYF. In DNA form, the CDR3 reads TGTGCCAGCAGTGGCAACCAGGGACAAGAGACCCAGTACTTC.

The gene calls are TRBV7-6 and TRBJ2-3, with 11 bases identical to TRBD1. Trimming took 5 bases from V and 6 from J; bases not matched to a gene: 7. The CDR3 has 15 residues. Per germline, CDR1 SGHVS and CDR2 FNYEAQ. The DNA of the CDR3 is TGTGCCAGCAGCCCACGGACAGGGGGCGTGGATACGCAGTATTTT. It codes for CASSPRTGGVDTQYF.

V is TRBV19 and J is TRBJ2-1, with TRBD2 as a possible D gene (5 bases). CDR1 is LNHDA, CDR2 SQIVND, per germline (reference sequence). V lost 3 bases and J lost 5, with 14 bases in between. The CDR3 has 15 residues. Written as DNA, the CDR3 is TGTGCCAGTAGTATCAATGGACTTATGAACAATGAGCAGTTCTTC. Amino acid sequence: CASSINGLMNNEQFF.

J is TRBJ2-3 and V is TRBV9, with 8 positions matching TRBD2. The CDR3 spans 17 residues. V lost 3 bases and J lost 6; bases outside the gene matches: 15. Looked up from germline, CDR1 is SGDLS and CDR2 is YYNGEE. The CDR3 loop reads CASSETSGGVSADTQYF. The CDR3 DNA is TGTGCCAGCAGCGAGACCAGCGGGGGAGTATCCGCGGATACGCAGTATTTT.

The rearrangement links TRBV5-1 to TRBJ1-1; no definite D call. Trimming took 0 bases from V and 1 from J, leaving 4 bases between them. Germline V lookup: CDR1 SGHRS, CDR2 YFSETQ. This CDR3 is built from 13 residues. DNA of the CDR3: TGCGCCAGCAGCTTGGTGAGGAACACTGAAGCTTTCTTT. It is translated as CASSLVRNTEAFF. Full variable domain (rest looked up from reference TRBV5-1 and TRBJ1-1): KAGVTQTPRYLIKTRGQQVTLSCSPISGHRSVSWYQQTPGQGLQFLFEYFSETQRNKGNFPGRFSGRQFSNSRSEMNVSTLELGDSALYLCASSLVRNTEAFFGQGTRLTVV.

CDR3 nucleotide sequence: TGCGCCAGCAGCCAAGTTTGGTTACACGGGACATCCTACGAGCAGTACTTC. It specifies CASSQVWLHGTSYEQYF. J is TRBJ2-7 and V is TRBV4-3, with TRBD1 as a possible D gene (6 bases). V lost 1 base and J lost 1, with 17 bases in between. Germline-derived CDR1 and CDR2 are LGHNA and YSLEER. The CDR3 length is 17 residues.

V and J are TRBV27 and TRBJ2-1, with 9 bases fitting TRBD2. The CDR3 contains 15 residues. V was pared by 5 bases and J by 5 bases, with 7 bases of the junction left unmatched. Per the germline V gene, CDR1 is MNHEY and CDR2 is SMNVEV (reference sequence). The chain's CDR3 is CASSPLTSGHNEQFF. For the CDR3, the DNA is TGTGCCAGCAGTCCCCTGACTAGCGGCCACAATGAGCAGTTCTTC.